One T cell receptor (beta chain) is described in this entry. Its antigen is not yet known. No much larger clone is present one base from it, and per-base qualities are unavailable. The time point label here, explained by the study, means: baseline before first vaccination. Vaccinee samples were obtained from the UK trials COV001 and COV002, which included a single-blind randomized controlled phase 2/3 trial of AZD1222 (ChAdOx1 nCoV-19) in healthy adults. For TCRbeta chain sequencing, PBMC samples from trial participants were taken at day 0 and at day 28 after the second dose. The data stem from a study of T cell responses to AZD1222 COVID-19 vaccine (dated by TCRdb to the early 2020s). Background on the whole study: AZD1222 recipients given second doses at about 4 weeks or at about 12 weeks were pooled, since spike-specific TCR depth and breadth were not found to differ between the two schedules. TCR sequencing was performed for 230 to 250 trial participants, of whom about 200 were given two doses of AZD1222 and approximately 26 were given two doses of MenACWY control vaccine. Trial participants were enrolled into age subgroups of 18-55, 56-69 and 70-plus years, which contained 148, 28 and 57 TCR-sequenced participants, respectively.

The paper as a whole reports these results and caveats: Epitopes outside the regions mutated in the B.1.351 and B.1.1.7 variants were reportedly recognized by nearly half of the unique spike-specific TCRs. Only 5 to 7 AZD1222 recipients were SARS-CoV-2 seropositive at baseline, limiting conclusions about previously exposed vaccinees. Participants were mostly white British and included more females than males, and it was suggested by the authors that clonal diversity may have been underestimated. The whole spike protein was spanned by vaccine-associated CD4 TCRs, and dominant responses were seen in regions 160-218 and 743-854. Spike-specific TCR breadth and depth rose significantly after two AZD1222 doses compared with day 0 and with MenACWY recipients. Because no day 14 peak-response samples were available, repertoires were characterized only after the peak T cell response. The 56-69-year group was small, and its depth increase did not reach significance, likely because of low power.

The CDR3 regions of human TCRbeta chains were analyzed by immunosequencing. From the authors' description of their analysis: Repertoire TCRs were checked for matches against a reference library of SARS-CoV-2-specific TCRs that had been generated using the MIRA antigen-specificity platform. Breadth was defined as the fraction of unique TCRs that were SARS-CoV-2-associated. Depth was defined as the fraction of total T cells that were SARS-CoV-2-associated. Using the MIRA data, each spike-specific TCR was mapped to the spike region that the TCR reacts to and placed in a CD4 or CD8 class. Log10-transformed breadth and depth values were compared by one-way ANOVA with Sidak's multiple comparisons tests. The table was pulled from immuneACCESS by TCRdb, which kept in-frame rearrangements only. Such tables lose some clones; where checked, under half of the loss comes from unresolved V genes, and the rest has no known cause. From that table come the V and J calls and clone size; the DNA was used to work out D and trimming. The sample table holds 120,000 or so clones, of which roughly 88% were seen once. The top ten hold less than 8% of the sample.

Sample: peripheral blood, taken on day 0 of AZD1222 vaccination. The sequence was obtained from an adult in good health.

This receptor has the CDR3 CASSYSASSGANVLTF. The sequenced DNA: TGTGCCAGCAGTTACTCGGCTAGCTCTGGGGCCAACGTCCTGACTTTC. Rearrangement joined TRBV6-5 to TRBJ2-6; no D gene call is confident. Taken from cysteine to phenylalanine, the CDR3 has 16 residues. CDR3 DNA only is kept here, 48 bases in frame from base 1. The germline V gene gives CDR1 as MNHEY and CDR2 as SVGAGI. V sheds 0 bases and J sheds 0 bases, leaving 6 bases between their ends.